The 28 T cell receptor beta chains below come from one sample, sequenced in a study of post-analysis software for immune sequencing data. Study-wide points: Controls had lower frequencies than patients of a handful of TRBV segments, which included TRBV5-6, TRBV5-1 and TRBV20-1.

Unique molecular identifiers featured in each of the TCR beta cDNA libraries. From the PCR reads, TCRdb called clonotypes with MiXCR, one entry per CDR3 protein. The sample has over 700,000 distinct CDR3 sequences; less than 35% are singletons. These receptors lack a known antigen. Sequencing was done on a sample of blood. All receptors derive from a girl aged 10-17 years with multiple sclerosis.

V is TRBV6-6 and J is TRBJ2-1, with 8 bases that match TRBD2. V was pared by 7 bases and J by 8 bases, with 13 bases of the junction left unmatched. This CDR3 comprises 15 residues. CDR1 and CDR2 from the germline V gene are MNHNY and SVGAGI (reference sequence). The chain's CDR3 is CASIRGTRLTDEQFF. For the CDR3, the DNA is TGTGCCAGCATTCGGGGGACTAGATTGACCGATGAGCAGTTCTTC.

This clonotype showed up many times. The chain employs TRBV7-2 and TRBJ2-5; 14 bases line up with TRBD2. The CDR3 sequence is 16 residues long. Per germline, CDR1 SGHTA and CDR2 FQGNSA. J lost 4 bases, V lost 5 bases, and 6 bases had no gene match. This CDR3 reads CASSEGLAGAPETQYF. CDR3 coding DNA: TGTGCCAGCAGCGAGGGACTAGCGGGAGCCCCAGAGACCCAGTACTTC.

The chain combines TRBV29-1 with TRBJ2-1; D may match TRBD1 or TRBD2 (5 bases each). Germline-derived CDR1 and CDR2 are SQVTM and ANQGSEA. The CDR3 extends over 13 amino acids. Trimming removed 3 bases at V and 10 bases at J, with 16 bases between. CDR3 protein: CSVEYSAGTEQFF. The CDR3 DNA is TGCAGCGTTGAGTATTCGGCCGGGACGGAGCAGTTCTTC.

The chain has TRBV28 and TRBJ1-6; D is ambiguous. The CDR3 sequence is 13 residues long. Looked up from germline, CDR1 is MDHEN and CDR2 is SYDVKM. V lost 5 bases to trimming and J lost 7 bases, with 9 bases between them. The CDR3 DNA reads TGTGCCAGCAGTCCGGCGTACAATTCACCCCTCCACTTT. It translates to CASSPAYNSPLHF.

This clonotype was counted only a few times. The chain recombines TRBV25-1 with TRBJ1-5, with D uncertain. Trimming stripped 4 bases from V and 2 bases from J, with 6 bases between. Germline V lookup: CDR1 MGHDK, CDR2 SYGVNS. This CDR3 spans 13 amino acids. In DNA form, the CDR3 reads TGTGCCAGCAGTGGGGCGGGCAATCAGCCCCAGCATTTT. The encoded protein is CASSGAGNQPQHF.

The chain links TRBV5-5 to TRBJ2-7; D gene unclear. This CDR3 is 15 amino acids long. V lost 4 bases and J lost 0, with 14 bases in between. Germline CDR1 and CDR2: SGHKS and YYEKEE (reference sequence). Here the CDR3 DNA reads TGTGCCAGCAGCATTTCCGATAGCCGCTCCTACGAGCAGTACTTC. The encoded protein is CASSISDSRSYEQYF.

This clonotype has only a few counts. The V call is TRBV28, the J call TRBJ2-7, with D possibly TRBD1 on 5 matching bases. Trimming removed 5 bases from V and 3 bases from J, with 14 bases in between. This CDR3 contains 14 residues. The germline gives CDR1 MDHEN, CDR2 SYDVKM. The CDR3 loop is CASSARQSYYEQYF. The CDR3 nucleotides read TGTGCCAGCAGTGCCCGACAGTCATACTACGAGCAGTACTTC.

This chain links TRBV12-3 or TRBV12-4 with TRBJ2-2, with a tentative D call TRBD1 (6 bases). CDR3 length equals 15 residues. V lost 7 bases and J 4 bases, leaving 16 bases between the germline ends. CDR3 DNA sequence: TGTGCCAGCACTCGAGAGGGACACTCCACCGGGGAGCTGTTTTTT. The encoded protein is CASTREGHSTGELFF.

The V gene is TRBV2, the J gene TRBJ2-5, with no clear D. TRBJ2-7 explains the end of the DNA better; the J call may be wrong. The CDR3 consists of 11 residues. Germline CDR1 and CDR2: SNHLY and FYNNEI. Here the CDR3 DNA reads TGTGCCAGCAGTGCCCAATACGAGCAGTACTTC. It is translated as CASSAQYEQYF.

This clonotype was counted only a few times. The chain has TRBV9 and TRBJ2-5; D tentatively reads TRBD1 or TRBD2 (5 bases each). The J call is doubtful: the DNA matches TRBJ2-7 better. The CDR3 spans 14 residues. CDR1 is SGDLS, CDR2 YYNGEE, per germline. CDR3 bases: TGTGCCAGCAGCGTAGGTGGGGGAAACTACGAGCAGTACTTC. This gives the protein CASSVGGGNYEQYF.

The chain employs TRBV20-1 and TRBJ1-2; 10 bases align to TRBD1. V was clipped by 3 bases and J by 7 bases; unmatched bases: 14. The CDR3 totals 16 residues. Per the germline V gene, CDR1 is DFQATT and CDR2 is SNEGSKA (reference sequence). CDR3 sequence (DNA): TGCAGTGCTAGTCGGGCAGACAGGGGGCTGTCAGGTGGCTACACCTTC. Protein sequence: CSASRADRGLSGGYTF.

The chain employs TRBV27 and TRBJ2-5; D unclear. The J call may be wrong; the DNA end is better matched by TRBJ2-7. The CDR3 has 13 residues. Germline CDR1 reads MNHEY; CDR2 reads SMNVEV (reference sequence). Written as DNA, the CDR3 is TGTGCCAGCAGTCCGGTAGAACACTACGAGCAGTACTTC. This sequence encodes CASSPVEHYEQYF.

The sample holds a few counts of this clonotype. The chain uses TRBV29-1 and TRBJ2-1, with D possibly being TRBD2 (5 bases). The CDR3 loop spans 13 amino acids. V lost 2 bases and J 7 bases, leaving 12 bases between the germline ends. Germline V gene lookup returns CDR1 SQVTM and CDR2 ANQGSEA. The CDR3 here is CSVESGGGNEQFF. The DNA for the CDR3 is TGCAGCGTTGAATCCGGCGGCGGGAATGAGCAGTTCTTC.

Remarks on this clonotype: At one of its ends the junction is not consistent with the germline gene, which may arise from a read error. This chain uses TRBV28 with TRBJ2-7, with D maybe TRBD1 (5 bases). CDR1 and CDR2 (germline): MDHEN, SYDVKM. The CDR3 spans 13 residues. The CDR3 DNA sequence: TGTGCCAGCAGTACAGGTTTCTCCGACGAGCAGTACTTC. The encoded protein is CASSTGFSDEQYF. The full variable domain, rest sourced from reference TRBV28 and TRBJ2-7, is DVKVTQSSRYLVKRTGEKVFLECVQDMDHENMFWYRQDPGLGLRLIYFSYDVKMKEKGDIPEGYSVSREKKERFSLILESASTNQTSMYLCASSTGFSDEQYFGPGTRLTVT.

The gene calls are TRBV5-1 and TRBJ2-7; 10 bases agree with TRBD2. The ends lost 3 bases at V and 5 bases at J; junction bases unmatched: 8. This CDR3 has 15 amino acids. Per the germline V gene, CDR1 is SGHRS and CDR2 is YFSETQ. In DNA, the CDR3 is TGCGCCAGCAGCTCACAAGCGGGAGGGCCCGACGAGCAGTACTTC. This gives the protein CASSSQAGGPDEQYF.

The genes are TRBV29-1 and TRBJ2-5, with 12 bases fitting TRBD2. With 6 bases clipped from V and 5 bases from J, the junction kept 7 bases outside the gene matches. The CDR3 runs to 14 residues. Germline assignment: CDR1 SQVTM and CDR2 ANQGSEA. The CDR3 DNA reads TGCAGCGTAGCCGGGACTAGCGGGCTGGAGACCCAGTACTTC. It is translated as CSVAGTSGLETQYF.

This sequence joins TRBV7-2 and TRBJ2-3; 7 bases agree with TRBD2. V trimming: 3 bases; J trimming: 2 bases; junction bases outside the gene matches: 8. The CDR3 is made up of 16 amino acids. Germline loops: CDR1 SGHTA, CDR2 FQGNSA. In nucleotides, the CDR3 is TGTGCCAGCAGCTTCGGACTAGTCTCCCCCACAGATACGCAGTATTTT. Encoded protein: CASSFGLVSPTDTQYF.

As for this clonotype: A far larger clone is a single base away, which makes a read error likely. The chain joins TRBV6-5 to TRBJ2-4; D call uncertain. The J call may be faulty, since TRBJ2-7 better matches the DNA end. The CDR3 runs to 11 residues. In germline, CDR1 is MNHEY, CDR2 SVGAGI. The chain's CDR3 is CASRSLYEQYF. The CDR3 DNA reads TGTGCCAGCAGATCCCTCTACGAGCAGTACTTC.

On this clonotype: Sequence at one end of the junction differs from germline and may be a read error. V gene TRBV6-6 combines with J gene TRBJ2-7, with TRBD2 matching over 9 bases. The CDR3 spans 14 residues. Per germline, CDR1 MNHNY and CDR2 SVGAGI (reference sequence). The CDR3 here is CASSFAGGSSEQYF. In DNA form, the CDR3 reads TGTGCCAGCAGTTTTGCGGGAGGGTCCTCCGAGCAGTACTTC.

This clonotype was seen only a few times. The J gene is TRBJ1-5, the V gene TRBV10-3; the match to TRBD1 covers 9 bases. This CDR3 contains 16 residues. V shed 5 bases, J shed 7 bases, and the junction held 12 bases outside the gene matches. CDR1 is ENHRY, CDR2 SYGVKD, per germline. The CDR3 DNA sequence: TGTGCCATCAGTTCACCCTCCGGGACAGGGAACCAGCCCCAGCATTTT. Its translation: CAISSPSGTGNQPQHF.

This clonotype was recorded a few times. The J gene is TRBJ1-5, the V gene TRBV20-1; possibly TRBD1 for D (6 bases). The CDR3 is made up of 16 amino acids. Deletions cut 6 bases from V and 1 base from J, with 19 bases between. The germline V gene has CDR1 DFQATT and CDR2 SNEGSKA (reference sequence). This chain's CDR3 is CSAGFGQRISNQPQHF. The CDR3 coding sequence is TGCAGTGCCGGATTTGGACAGAGAATAAGCAATCAGCCCCAGCATTTT.

This clonotype was observed at least ten times. The chain joins TRBV28 to TRBJ2-5; TRBD1 agrees at 9 bases. CDR3 length: 14 amino acids. Germline-derived CDR1 and CDR2 are MDHEN and SYDVKM. V shed 10 bases, J shed 3 bases, and the junction held 9 bases outside the gene matches. For the CDR3, the DNA is TGTGCCACCTTCGAACGGACAGGGGAAGAGACCCAGTACTTC. It codes for CATFERTGEETQYF.

The J gene is TRBJ2-1, the V gene TRBV20-1; 13 bases are a match to TRBD2. Germline-derived CDR1 and CDR2 are DFQATT and SNEGSKA (reference sequence). The CDR3 length is 15 residues. V lost 5 bases, J lost 7 bases, and 8 bases stayed unmatched. CDR3 sequence reads: CSAHRLAGGINEQFF. CDR3 sequence (DNA): TGCAGTGCTCATAGACTAGCGGGAGGCATTAATGAGCAGTTCTTC.

This rearrangement joins TRBV7-9 to TRBJ1-1; no reliable D call. V was pared by 10 bases and J by 4 bases, with 7 bases between. CDR3 length: 10 residues. Germline lookup yields CDR1 SEHNR and CDR2 FQNEAQ (reference sequence). CDR3 coding DNA: TGTGCCACCTCATCCACTGAAGCTTTCTTT. It encodes CATSSTEAFF.

The rearrangement joins TRBV20-1 to TRBJ2-4, with 12 nucleotides matching TRBD2. TRBJ2-7 matches the DNA end more closely, so the J call is doubtful. CDR3 length: 16 residues. Germline CDR1 reads DFQATT; CDR2 reads SNEGSKA (reference sequence). In nucleotides, the CDR3 is TGCAGTGCTACCCGAGAGCGTGGACTAGCGGGGTACGAGCAGTACTTC. It specifies CSATRERGLAGYEQYF.

This clonotype was recorded a few times. The rearrangement links TRBV6-5 to TRBJ1-2; perhaps TRBD1 as D (5 bases). The CDR3 is made up of 18 amino acids. V dropped 0 bases and J dropped 2 bases, with 19 bases sitting between them. Per germline, CDR1 MNHEY and CDR2 SVGAGI. The CDR3, as DNA: TGTGCCAGCAGTTACTCGAATCCTGGACACATGTTAAACTATGGCTACACCTTC. It encodes CASSYSNPGHMLNYGYTF.

The chain couples TRBV29-1 to TRBJ2-5; D gene unclear. Germline CDR1 SQVTM, CDR2 ANQGSEA. The ends were cut back, 2 bases at V and 11 bases at J, with 15 bases in the middle. The CDR3 has 12 residues. This chain's CDR3 is CSVEQNSNEQYF. DNA of the CDR3: TGCAGCGTTGAACAAAACAGCAATGAGCAGTACTTC.

This rearrangement joins TRBV28 to TRBJ2-4; 9 nucleotides agree with TRBD2. The germline V gene encodes CDR1 MDHEN and CDR2 SYDVKM. V dropped 4 bases and J dropped 6; count of bases not matched to a gene: 13. The CDR3 spans 17 residues. The CDR3 loop reads CASSWGGGATSTNIQYF. CDR3 nucleotides: TGTGCCAGCAGTTGGGGCGGGGGGGCCACTTCGACAAACATTCAGTACTTC.